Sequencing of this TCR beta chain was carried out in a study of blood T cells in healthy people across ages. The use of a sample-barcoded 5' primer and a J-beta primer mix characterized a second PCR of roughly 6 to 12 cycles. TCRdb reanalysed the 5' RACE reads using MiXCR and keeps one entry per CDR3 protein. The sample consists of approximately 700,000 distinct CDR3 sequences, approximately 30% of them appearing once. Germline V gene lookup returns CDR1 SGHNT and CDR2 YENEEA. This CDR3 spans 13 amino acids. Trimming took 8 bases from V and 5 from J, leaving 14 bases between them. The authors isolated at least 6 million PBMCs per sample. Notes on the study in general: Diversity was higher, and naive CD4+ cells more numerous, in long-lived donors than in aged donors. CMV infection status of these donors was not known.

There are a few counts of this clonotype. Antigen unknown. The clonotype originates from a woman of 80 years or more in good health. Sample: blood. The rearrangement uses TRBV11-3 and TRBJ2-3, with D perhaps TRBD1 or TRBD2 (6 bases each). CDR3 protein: CASSVGGQDTQYF. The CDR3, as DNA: TGTGCCAGCTCCGTGGGGGGACAAGATACGCAGTATTTT.